The clone carrying this TCR beta chain has a single count. How the authors handled the data: Nucleated cell number was recorded as an estimate derived from reference gene primer amplification. Produced via immunoSEQ multiplex PCR; TCRdb's table is partial and in-frame only. V and J calls and clone size are copied from that table; D and trimming were computed from the DNA. Of 95,000 to 150,000 clones in the sample, approximately 80% were seen once. The sample comes from a study of blood T cell repertoires in COVID-19. For the study at large: Specimens from acute and convalescent COVID-19 originated in the United States, Italy and Spain. T cells, B-cell-depleted T cells, or PBMCs provided the cDNA or gDNA that served as material.

CDR3 length equals 15 residues. V lost 4 bases, J lost 2 bases, and 12 bases lay in between. Germline assignment: CDR1 KGHDR and CDR2 SFDVKD. This chain uses TRBV24-1 with TRBJ2-3, with a weak D call TRBD1 (6 bases). The sample taken for sequencing was peripheral blood. The origin of this receptor is a woman aged 70-85 years with acute or convalescent COVID-19. CDR3 sequence (DNA): TGTGCCACCAGTGAGGGGGCGACAGCCACAGATACGCAGTATTTT. Its translation: CATSEGATATDTQYF.